This TCR beta chain is drawn from a study of T cells after yellow fever vaccination. MiXCR was run by TCRdb on the 5' RACE reads, yielding one entry per CDR3 protein. The sample lists 400,000 or so distinct CDR3 sequences, over 15% seen once, with about a sixth in the top ten. The sequences come from PBMCs, collected before the yellow fever booster vaccination. This TCR was sampled from a man aged 18 to 35 who received the YFV17D yellow fever vaccine.

CDR3 residues: CASSETGSTDTQYF. CDR3 DNA: TGTGCCAGCAGTGAAACGGGCAGCACAGATACGCAGTATTTT. The rearrangement links TRBV6-1 to TRBJ2-3; D remains ambiguous. V lost 2 bases to trimming and J lost 0 bases, with 6 bases between them. In germline, CDR1 is MNHNS, CDR2 SASEGT. The CDR3 covers 14 residues.